Detailed here is one TCR beta chain. Its antigen remains unidentified. These data originate in a study of OX40 agonist ivuxolimab in advanced cancers. Study context: Aged roughly 23 to 90 with a mean of roughly 65 years, they were about 80% male. Findings and caveats of the study: CD4+ and CD8+ blood T cells expanded clonally by week 6 at 0.1 to 3.0 mg/kg.

The germline gives CDR1 MNHEY, CDR2 SVGAGI. CDR3 length: 13 residues. V was pared by 7 bases and J by 8 bases, with 6 bases of the junction left unmatched. Autoimmune disease history or systemic immunosuppression disqualified patients. The data were produced by immunoSEQ multiplex PCR, yet TCRdb's version contains in-frame clones alone and is incomplete. The sample carries fewer than 120,000 clones, about 92% recorded once. V and J are TRBV6-5 and TRBJ1-4; 8 bases are a match to TRBD1. This TCR came from an adult with an advanced solid tumor such as melanoma, head and neck, liver or kidney cancer. The input for sequencing was CD4+ or CD8+ T cells sorted from blood, taken in a trial of the OX40 agonist ivuxolimab. In DNA, the CDR3 is TGTGCCAGCAACCGGGACAGGACCGAAAAACTGTTTTTT. Protein sequence: CASNRDRTEKLFF.